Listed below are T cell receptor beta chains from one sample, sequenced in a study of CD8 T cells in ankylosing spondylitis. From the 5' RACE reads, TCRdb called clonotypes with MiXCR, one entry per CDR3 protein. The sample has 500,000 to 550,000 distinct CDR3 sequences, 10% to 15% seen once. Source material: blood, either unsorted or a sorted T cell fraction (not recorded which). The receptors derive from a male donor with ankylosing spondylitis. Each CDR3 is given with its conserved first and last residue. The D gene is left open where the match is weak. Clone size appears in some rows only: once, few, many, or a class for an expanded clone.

TGTGCCAGCAGTTCCCTTCGGGCCAAGAGAAAGCAGCCCCAGCATTTT,CASSSLRAKRKQPQHF,16,.,TRBV6-5,.,TRBJ1-5
TGTGCCAGCAGCAAAGCGCTAAGAGGGAGTGATGATACGCAGTATTTT,CASSKALRGSDDTQYF,16,.,TRBV21-1,.,TRBJ2-3
TGTGCCAGCAGCCAAGCGGTTTTGACGGAAACCCGCACTGAAGCTTTCTTT,CASSQAVLTETRTEAFF,17,.,TRBV14,few,TRBJ1-1
TGCGCCAGCAGCTTGCGGGGGTCCTATAATTCACCCCTCCACTTT,CASSLRGSYNSPLHF,15,.,TRBV5-1,few,TRBJ1-6
TGTGCCAGCAGCCTTAGTTTCGGGACAGTTATAGATGGCTACACCTTC,CASSLSFGTVIDGYTF,16,TRBD1,TRBV7-8,.,TRBJ1-2
TGCAGCGCCGCCCAAGGCGTCCAAGAGACCCAGTACTTC,CSAAQGVQETQYF,13,.,TRBV29-1,many,TRBJ2-5
TGTGCCACTGGGGGGGGCGGACTCGCGAACACCGGGGAGCTGTTTTTT,CATGGGGLANTGELFF,16,.,TRBV11-3,few,TRBJ2-2
TGTGCCAGTGCTACTAATCCCGGGGAGCTGTTTTTT,CASATNPGELFF,12,.,TRBV12-3/TRBV12-4,few,TRBJ2-2
TGTGCCAGCAGCCAAGAAGCCAGGGGCACCGGGGAGCTGTTTTTT,CASSQEARGTGELFF,15,.,TRBV4-2,.,TRBJ2-2
TGTGCCAGCAGGCCACAGAGCTCCTATAATTCACCCCTCCACTTT,CASRPQSSYNSPLHF,15,.,TRBV28,.,TRBJ1-6
TGTGCCAGCAGCCCCGAGTTAGCGGGAGGGGGGCAGTTCTTC,CASSPELAGGGQFF,14,TRBD2,TRBV3-1,.,TRBJ2-1
TGTGCCAGCACCCAAACTAAAACGTCGGTGTCTGGAAACACCATATATTTT,CASTQTKTSVSGNTIYF,17,.,TRBV25-1,.,TRBJ1-3
TGCAGTGCCACCCCTAGCGGCTCTTTCACAGATACGCAGTATTTT,CSATPSGSFTDTQYF,15,TRBD2,TRBV20-1,.,TRBJ2-3
TGTGCCAGCAGCTTAGAGCCAATGAACACTGAAGCTTTCTTT,CASSLEPMNTEAFF,14,.,TRBV11-2,.,TRBJ1-1
TGTGCCAGCAGCCAAGAGGGGACTACCCAATTGTGGGATGAGCAGTTCTTC,CASSQEGTTQLWDEQFF,17,TRBD2,TRBV3-1,.,TRBJ2-1
TGTGCCAGCAGTTTACAGGGGGCAGATACGCAGTATTTT,CASSLQGADTQYF,13,TRBD1,TRBV12-3/TRBV12-4,many,TRBJ2-3
TGTGCCAGCAGCACGGGACAGCTAGGCAATCAGCCCCAGCATTTT,CASSTGQLGNQPQHF,15,TRBD1,TRBV12-3/TRBV12-4,.,TRBJ1-5
TGTGCCAGCAGGTGGAGCGGGAGAAGCGCCGGGGAGCTGTTTTTT,CASRWSGRSAGELFF,15,TRBD2,TRBV2,.,TRBJ2-2
TGTGCCAGCAGACTACAGGGGGCGGAGAGTAATGAGCAGTTCTTC,CASRLQGAESNEQFF,15,TRBD1,TRBV12-3/TRBV12-4,few,TRBJ2-1
TGTGCCAGCAGCCTTACAGGGTTGTCCAGACAGTCTGGGCGGCAGTTCTTC,CASSLTGLSRQSGRQFF,17,.,TRBV7-2,.,TRBJ2-1
TGTGCCAGCAGCGTAGCGGGGTCTAGCAACTCCTACGAGCAGTACTTC,CASSVAGSSNSYEQYF,16,.,TRBV9,few,TRBJ2-7
TGTGCCAGCAGCTTAGCCAAGAAAAGTGTTGAGCAGTTCTTC,CASSLAKKSVEQFF,14,.,TRBV7-2,many,TRBJ2-1
TGTGCCAGCAGCTTAAATTCGAGGGATACGCAGTATTTT,CASSLNSRDTQYF,13,.,TRBV7-6,.,TRBJ2-3
TGTGCCAGCAGCGTAGGCGGGAGGGCGGCCCAGTACTTC,CASSVGGRAAQYF,13,TRBD2,TRBV7-6,.,TRBJ2-5
TGTGCCAGCAGTTATGGGGACATCGATTCACCCCTCCACTTT,CASSYGDIDSPLHF,14,.,TRBV28,few,TRBJ1-6
TGTGCCACCAGCGAGGGACAGGGGCCGAACACCATATATTTT,CATSEGQGPNTIYF,14,TRBD1,TRBV24-1,many,TRBJ1-3
TGTGCCAGCAGCTCCCACCCAGGAGGACTTAATAACAGCGGGGAGCTGTTTTTT,CASSSHPGGLNNSGELFF,18,.,TRBV21-1,.,TRBJ2-2
TGCAGTGCTCTGGGCGGGAGGGAAAGCAATGAGCAGTTCTTC,CSALGGRESNEQFF,14,TRBD2,TRBV20-1,.,TRBJ2-1
TGCAGTGCTAGAGATACGGCTCACCAGGGTAATAGGGAGCAGTTCTTC,CSARDTAHQGNREQFF,16,.,TRBV20-1,few,TRBJ2-1
TGCGCCAGCACAAGGGGCGTTGGTACTGAAGCTTTCTTT,CASTRGVGTEAFF,13,.,TRBV5-1,few,TRBJ1-1